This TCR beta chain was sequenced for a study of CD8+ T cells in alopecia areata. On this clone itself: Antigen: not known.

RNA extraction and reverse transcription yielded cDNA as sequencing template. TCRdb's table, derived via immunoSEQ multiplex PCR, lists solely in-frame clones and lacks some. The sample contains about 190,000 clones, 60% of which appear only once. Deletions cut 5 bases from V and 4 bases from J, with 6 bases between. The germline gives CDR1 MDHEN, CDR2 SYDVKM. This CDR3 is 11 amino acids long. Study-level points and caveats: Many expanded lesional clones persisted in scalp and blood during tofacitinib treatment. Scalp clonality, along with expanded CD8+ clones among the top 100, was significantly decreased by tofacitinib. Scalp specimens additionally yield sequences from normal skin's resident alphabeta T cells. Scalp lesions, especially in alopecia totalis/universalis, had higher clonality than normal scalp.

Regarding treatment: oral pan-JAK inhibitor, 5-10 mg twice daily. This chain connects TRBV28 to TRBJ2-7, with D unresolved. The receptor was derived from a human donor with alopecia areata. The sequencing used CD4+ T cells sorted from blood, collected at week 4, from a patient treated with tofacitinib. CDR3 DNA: TGTGCCAGCAGTGTGGCTTACGAGCAGTACTTC. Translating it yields CASSVAYEQYF.